The 11 T cell receptor beta chains below all came from one sample that was sequenced in a study of metastatic and nonmetastatic thyroid tumors. Each patient went into thyroid surgery without having received any treatment. From the PCR reads, TCRdb re-called clones with MiXCR. In the table there are 11,000 to 15,000 clones, approximately 29% of which are singletons. Sequencing was performed on tumor tissue. The receptors derive from a female donor with papillary thyroid cancer or a benign thyroid nodule (not recorded which). Some clones in this sample may be carry-over from other donors' samples.

This clone showed up many times. The chain has TRBV7-9 and TRBJ1-1; D uncertain. Germline V CDR1 and CDR2: SEHNR, FQNEAQ (reference sequence). Between the trimmed V and J ends, which lost 5 bases and 0 bases, there was a span of 10 bases. The CDR3 has 14 amino acids. The CDR3 here is CASSLDAVNTEAFF. Written as DNA, the CDR3 is TGTGCCAGCAGCCTCGATGCGGTGAACACTGAAGCTTTCTTT.

The J gene is TRBJ2-7, the V gene TRBV6-1, with D possibly matching TRBD1 (6 bases). Between the trimmed V and J ends, which lost 4 bases and 3 bases, there was a span of 16 bases. Looked up from germline, CDR1 is MNHNS and CDR2 is SASEGT. The CDR3 length is 15 residues. The DNA of the CDR3 is TGTGCCAGCAGTGTACAGGGCGGTGCTGGCTACGAGCAGTACTTC. This translates into CASSVQGGAGYEQYF.

The rearrangement uses TRBV18 and TRBJ2-2, with a tentative D call TRBD1 (6 bases). The CDR3 covers 15 residues. The V end was cut by 1 base, the J end by 3 bases, with 9 bases between. Germline values: CDR1 KGHSH, CDR2 LQKENI. As DNA, the CDR3 is TGTGCCAGCTCACCACTGGACAGCTACACCGGGGAGCTGTTTTTT. The encoded protein is CASSPLDSYTGELFF.

This clone appeared a few times. The J gene is TRBJ1-5, the V gene TRBV28; D is perhaps TRBD1 (6 bases). This CDR3 spans 15 amino acids. CDR1 is MDHEN and CDR2 is SYDVKM in the germline V gene. The V end lost 3 bases, the J end lost 6 bases, and 15 bases lay between the germline ends. CDR3 sequence reads: CASSFMRGGRQPQHF. The CDR3 region has the DNA TGTGCCAGCAGTTTCATGCGGGGGGGGCGTCAGCCCCAGCATTTT.

The V call is TRBV11-2, the J call TRBJ2-1; the D gene is possibly TRBD1 (6 bases). The ends were cut back, 10 bases at V and 0 bases at J, with 13 bases in the middle. The CDR3 is made up of 14 amino acids. CDR1 and CDR2 from the germline V gene are SGHAT and FQNNGV. CDR3: CATKQGDSYNEQFF. In nucleotides, the CDR3 is TGTGCCACCAAACAGGGTGACTCCTACAATGAGCAGTTCTTC.

This clone was recorded at least ten times. The chain combines TRBV30 with TRBJ2-7; tentative D call: TRBD1 (6 bases). Trimming cost V 5 bases and J 2 bases, with 7 bases left between them. CDR3 length: 11 amino acids. Germline V gives CDR1 GTSNPN, CDR2 SVGIG (reference sequence). In nucleotides, the CDR3 is TGTGCCTGGCGGACAGCCTACGAGCAGTACTTC. This encodes CAWRTAYEQYF.

The chain recombines TRBV5-1 with TRBJ2-7, with 8 bases fitting TRBD1. Germline trimming cut 0 bases from V and 6 bases from J; bases unmatched to any gene: 2. The germline V gene has CDR1 SGHRS and CDR2 YFSETQ. The CDR3 totals 13 residues. The CDR3 DNA reads as TGCGCCAGCAGCTTGGCCAGGGGGCTCGAGCAGTACTTC. Its protein is CASSLARGLEQYF.

The CDR3 sequence: CASFLLGGAGYGYTF. In DNA, the CDR3 is TGTGCCAGCTTTTTATTGGGGGGCGCAGGATATGGCTACACCTTC. The V and J genes are TRBV7-3 and TRBJ1-2, with D maybe TRBD1 (6 bases). The germline CDR1 and CDR2 sequences are SGHTA and FQGTGA. The V and J ends lost 8 bases and 5 bases respectively, with 21 bases between them. The CDR3 sequence is 15 residues long.

This clone is large. The chain uses TRBV2 and TRBJ1-3; D gene ambiguous. The CDR3 sequence is 13 residues long. Trimming stripped 3 bases from V and 0 bases from J, with 3 bases between. Germline V gene lookup returns CDR1 SNHLY and CDR2 FYNNEI. CDR3 in DNA: TGTGCCAGCAGTGACAACTCTGGAAACACCATATATTTT. Its translation is CASSDNSGNTIYF.

This clone was observed a handful of times. The V and J genes are TRBV6-5 and TRBJ2-1, with 9 bases lining up with TRBD2. Germline values: CDR1 MNHEY, CDR2 SVGAGI. The trim removed 0 bases at V and 0 bases at J, leaving 3 bases unmatched. This CDR3 has 17 amino acids. CDR3 loop: CASSYSTSGGSYNEQFF. The CDR3 DNA follows: TGTGCCAGCAGTTACTCGACTAGCGGTGGCTCCTACAATGAGCAGTTCTTC.

The CDR3 reads CSAQRAGNTIYF. In nucleotides, the CDR3 is TGCAGTGCTCAAAGGGCTGGAAACACCATATATTTT. The chain is built from TRBV20-1 and TRBJ1-3; D not certain. The CDR3 is 12 residues long. Trimming pared 5 bases from V and 2 bases from J, leaving 7 bases between. CDR1 and CDR2 (germline): DFQATT, SNEGSKA (reference sequence).